The 9 T cell receptor beta chains below were found in one sample sequenced in a study of blood T cell repertoires in COVID-19. Sequenced by immunoSEQ multiplex PCR; TCRdb stores in-frame clones only, minus some. The table records approximately 240,000 clones, about 88% of them present only once. Material: peripheral blood. The receptors derive from a woman in her 40s who had recovered from COVID-19.

The V gene is TRBV13, the J gene TRBJ2-1; TRBD1 matches at 9 bases. V shed 5 bases, J shed 1 base, and the junction held 6 bases outside the gene matches. This CDR3 has 16 residues. Germline assignment: CDR1 PRHDT and CDR2 FYEKMQ (reference sequence). CDR3 bases: TGTGCCAGCAGCCCGGGGACAGGGTGGTCCTACAATGAGCAGTTCTTC. Its protein is CASSPGTGWSYNEQFF.

This clone occurred once. CDR3 bases: TGCGCCAGCAGCTTGATTTTGGGGCCAGATACGCAGTATTTT. The encoded protein is CASSLILGPDTQYF. V and J are TRBV5-1 and TRBJ2-3; D might be TRBD1 (5 bases). Germline CDR1 reads SGHRS; CDR2 reads YFSETQ. Trimming pared 1 base from V and 4 bases from J, leaving 10 bases between. The CDR3 sequence is 14 residues long.

This clone was recorded once. The chain uses TRBV18 and TRBJ2-5; 9 bases fit TRBD1. V was clipped by 5 bases and J by 3 bases; unmatched bases: 7. The CDR3 loop spans 15 amino acids. Germline CDR1 KGHSH, CDR2 LQKENI. The CDR3 loop reads CASSSTTGGEETQYF. CDR3 nucleotides: TGTGCCAGCTCATCTACAACAGGGGGCGAAGAGACCCAGTACTTC.

V is TRBV6-2 or TRBV6-3 and J is TRBJ2-5; no reliable D call. This CDR3 has 11 residues. Germline V gene data show CDR1 as MNHEY and CDR2 as SVGEGT. V was shortened by 6 bases and J by 9 bases, with 11 bases between the two germline ends. The CDR3 sequence: CASSQALAQYF. Here the CDR3 DNA reads TGTGCCAGCAGCCAAGCCCTGGCCCAGTACTTC.

The rearrangement joins TRBV11-2 to TRBJ1-6; D gene ambiguous. V was shortened by 0 bases and J by 0 bases, with 9 bases between the two germline ends. Germline V gene lookup returns CDR1 SGHAT and CDR2 FQNNGV. CDR3 size: 17 residues. The CDR3 reads CASSLDWASSYNSPLHF. The CDR3 region has the DNA TGTGCCAGCAGCTTAGACTGGGCCAGCTCCTATAATTCACCCCTCCACTTT. Drawing the rest from reference TRBV11-2 and TRBJ1-6, the complete variable domain is EAGVAQSPRYKIIEKRQSVAFWCNPISGHATLYWYQQILGQGPKLLIQFQNNGVVDDSQLPKDRFSAERLKGVDSTLKIQPAKLEDSAVYLCASSLDWASSYNSPLHFGNGTRLTVT.

The V and J genes are TRBV6-5 and TRBJ2-1; TRBD1 might be the D (6 bases). The V and J ends lost 7 bases and 7 bases respectively, with 17 bases between them. Germline CDR1 is MNHEY and CDR2 is SVGAGI. CDR3 length: 14 amino acids. The CDR3 loop is CASTRLPGVNEQFF. CDR3 nucleotides: TGTGCCAGCACGCGACTCCCAGGGGTGAATGAGCAGTTCTTC.

The chain links TRBV18 to TRBJ1-1; D not resolved. The CDR3 extends over 12 amino acids. Per the germline V gene, CDR1 is KGHSH and CDR2 is LQKENI. Trimming took off 5 bases at V and 1 base at J, with 5 bases between the two ends. CDR3 sequence (DNA): TGTGCCAGCTCAGCCAGGAACACTGAAGCTTTCTTT. It yields the protein CASSARNTEAFF.

The chain recombines TRBV2 with TRBJ1-1; perhaps TRBD1 as D (5 bases). This CDR3 is built from 13 residues. Germline V gives CDR1 SNHLY, CDR2 FYNNEI. The V end lost 3 bases, the J end lost 5 bases, and 10 bases lay between the germline ends. For the CDR3, the DNA is TGTGCCAGCAGTGAGGAGGGGTGGACTGAAGCTTTCTTT. Translation gives CASSEEGWTEAFF.

The chain has TRBV7-6 and TRBJ2-1, with 12 bases matching TRBD2. Germline V gene lookup returns CDR1 SGHVS and CDR2 FNYEAQ. Trimming at V came to 2 bases and at J to 6 bases, leaving 2 bases not matched to a gene. The CDR3 is 15 amino acids. CDR3 DNA: TGTGCCAGCAGCTTAAGGACTAGCGGGATCAATGAGCAGTTCTTC. As protein: CASSLRTSGINEQFF.